Listed here are 21 T cell receptor beta chains from one sample, sequenced in a study of T cells in localized non-small cell lung cancer. Generated by immunoSEQ multiplex PCR, the TCRdb table keeps only in-frame clones and is missing some. Of roughly 1,500 clones in the sample, roughly 30% are singletons; the top ten hold 20%. This sample comprised normal lung tissue next to the tumor, obtained before any cancer treatment. These receptors originate from a male donor at least 60 years old with stage I squamous cell lung carcinoma.

This clone was detected only a few times. The chain has TRBV4-1 and TRBJ2-3; TRBD2 matches at 8 bases. Losses at the gene ends were 0 bases for V and 8 bases for J; bases not matched to a gene: 10. Germline loops: CDR1 MGHRA, CDR2 YSYEKL. The CDR3 consists of 16 residues. CDR3 DNA: TGCGCCAGCAGCCAAGATTACCTAGCGGGTGTCTTTACGCAGTATTTT. Residues: CASSQDYLAGVFTQYF.

V is TRBV11-3 and J is TRBJ2-1; 10 bases are a match to TRBD1. The CDR3 has 15 residues. Looked up from germline, CDR1 is SGHNT and CDR2 is YENEEA. Trimming removed 6 bases from V and 2 bases from J; junction bases left unmatched: 4. The CDR3 region is CASRIGQGAYNEQFF. CDR3 coding DNA: TGTGCCAGCAGAATTGGACAGGGGGCCTACAATGAGCAGTTCTTC.

This clone is categorized as medium-sized. This chain connects TRBV11-3 to TRBJ1-1; TRBD1 agrees at 7 bases. V was clipped by 5 bases and J by 0 bases; unmatched bases: 3. The CDR3 is 14 amino acids. Germline CDR1 and CDR2: SGHNT and YENEEA. CDR3 amino acids: CASSPDRVNTEAFF. Here the CDR3 DNA reads TGTGCCAGCAGCCCTGACAGGGTGAACACTGAAGCTTTCTTT.

This chain joins TRBV19 and TRBJ2-1; TRBD1 might be the D (6 bases). The CDR3 runs 13 residues. The germline V gene has CDR1 LNHDA and CDR2 SQIVND (reference sequence). The V gene lost 6 bases and the J gene lost 7 bases, with 13 bases spanning the gap. CDR3 sequence reads: CASRTGVVNEQFF. DNA for the CDR3: TGTGCCAGTAGGACAGGAGTAGTGAATGAGCAGTTCTTC.

Judged by abundance, this clone is large. The chain is built from TRBV11-3 and TRBJ1-1, with TRBD1 matching over 7 bases. CDR3 length: 15 amino acids. Germline loops: CDR1 SGHNT, CDR2 YENEEA. V lost 2 bases to trimming and J lost 7 bases; unmatched junction nucleotides: 10. CDR3 protein: CASSLIAFGDSEAFF. The CDR3 DNA is TGTGCCAGCAGCTTAATAGCGTTTGGGGACAGTGAAGCTTTCTTT. Using reference TRBV11-3 and TRBJ1-1 for the parts outside the CDR3, the full variable domain is EAGVVQSPRYKIIEKKQPVAFWCNPISGHNTLYWYLQNLGQGPELLIRYENEEAVDDSQLPKDRFSAERLKGVDSTLKIQPAELGDSAVYLCASSLIAFGDSEAFFGQGTRLTVV.

The rearrangement uses TRBV2 and TRBJ2-1; D tentatively reads TRBD1 or TRBD2 (6 bases each). The CDR3 loop spans 14 amino acids. Trimming removed 7 bases from V and 2 bases from J, with 12 bases in between. Germline V lookup: CDR1 SNHLY, CDR2 FYNNEI. The CDR3 loop reads CASTLEGAYNEQFF. CDR3 in DNA: TGTGCCAGCACCTTGGAGGGGGCCTACAATGAGCAGTTCTTC.

The rearrangement links TRBV28 to TRBJ1-1; maybe TRBD1 (5 bases). CDR3 size: 15 residues. V was trimmed by 8 bases and J by 4 bases, leaving 20 bases between them. Per germline, CDR1 MDHEN and CDR2 SYDVKM. In DNA form, the CDR3 reads TGTGCCAGCGTCTCCCAGGGAGCCGGGGTCACTGAAGCTTTCTTT. Protein: CASVSQGAGVTEAFF. Full variable domain (remainder filled in from reference TRBV28 and TRBJ1-1): DVKVTQSSRYLVKRTGEKVFLECVQDMDHENMFWYRQDPGLGLRLIYFSYDVKMKEKGDIPEGYSVSREKKERFSLILESASTNQTSMYLCASVSQGAGVTEAFFGQGTRLTVV.

V usage is TRBV18 and J usage is TRBJ2-4; D is unclear. Trimming pared 6 bases from V and 1 base from J, leaving 7 bases between. The CDR3 length is 13 residues. The germline CDR1 and CDR2 sequences are KGHSH and LQKENI. The CDR3 DNA follows: TGTGCCAGCTCCCCTCCCGCCAAAAACATTCAGTACTTC. Amino acids: CASSPPAKNIQYF.

The chain carries TRBV11-3 and TRBJ1-5, with D unresolved. The germline V and J ends were trimmed by 3 bases and 3 bases, with 12 bases remaining between them. This CDR3 is built from 15 residues. Germline values: CDR1 SGHNT, CDR2 YENEEA. The CDR3 loop is CASSLWGEANQPQHF. The CDR3 region has the DNA TGTGCCAGCAGCTTGTGGGGTGAGGCCAATCAGCCCCAGCATTTT.

The chain carries TRBV28 and TRBJ2-1; D remains unclear. V was pared by 5 bases and J by 4 bases, with 12 bases between. Germline CDR1 and CDR2: MDHEN and SYDVKM. The CDR3 length is 14 residues. CDR3 protein: CASSMFREYNEQFF. CDR3 nucleotide sequence: TGTGCCAGCAGTATGTTCCGCGAATACAATGAGCAGTTCTTC.

This clone is medium-sized by share. The chain carries TRBV6-8 and TRBJ1-1; 8 bases are a match to TRBD1. CDR3 length equals 13 residues. Germline CDR1 is MNHGY and CDR2 is SAAAGT. V shed 4 bases and J 8 bases; nucleotides not matched to a gene: 6. CDR3 nucleotide sequence: TGTGCCAGCAGTTTAGAACAGGGGGGGGAAGCTTTCTTT. This sequence encodes CASSLEQGGEAFF.

The chain uses TRBV28 and TRBJ1-1, with D uncertain. Germline assignment: CDR1 MDHEN and CDR2 SYDVKM. The CDR3 spans 13 residues. Trimming left V 5 bases short and J 8 bases short, with 15 bases between. Here the CDR3 DNA reads TGTGCCAGCAGTCGGACCCAATCTCGGGAAGCTTTCTTT. This codes for CASSRTQSREAFF.

By sample share, this clone is large. V is TRBV6-8 and J is TRBJ1-2, with D perhaps TRBD1 (5 bases). CDR1 is MNHGY, CDR2 SAAAGT, per germline. The V end lost 8 bases, the J end lost 5 bases, and 15 bases lay between the germline ends. The CDR3 covers 13 residues. CDR3 nucleotide sequence: TGTGCCAGCGGGTCCGACGGGGGATATGGCTACACCTTC. This gives the protein CASGSDGGYGYTF.

By share, this clone ranks as large. The V call is TRBV6-8, the J call TRBJ2-7; D unclear. The CDR3 loop spans 13 amino acids. The germline V gene encodes CDR1 MNHGY and CDR2 SAAAGT. The V end lost 7 bases, the J end lost 0 bases, and 10 bases lay between the germline ends. The CDR3 DNA reads TGTGCCAGCAACCACGAGAGCTCCTACGAGCAGTACTTC. Encoded protein: CASNHESSYEQYF.

This clone is categorized as medium-sized (0.01 to 0.1%). This rearrangement joins TRBV9 to TRBJ1-2, with D possibly matching TRBD1 (5 bases). Per germline, CDR1 SGDLS and CDR2 YYNGEE. The CDR3 spans 15 residues. V was pared by 5 bases and J by 4 bases, with 18 bases between. The CDR3 sequence: CASRVDRGVAYGYTF. The CDR3 DNA sequence: TGTGCCAGCAGAGTCGACAGAGGAGTAGCCTATGGCTACACCTTC.

This clone is medium-sized (0.01 to 0.1%). The chain is built from TRBV11-3 and TRBJ1-3; D gene uncertain. There are 14 residues in the CDR3. The germline V gene encodes CDR1 SGHNT and CDR2 YENEEA. Trimming cost V 1 base and J 3 bases, with 7 bases left between them. CDR3 in DNA: TGTGCCAGCAGCTTAGTCCAGCTTGGAAACACCATATATTTT. As protein: CASSLVQLGNTIYF.

As regards this clone: Germline is not matched at one junction end, which may reflect a read error. The chain couples TRBV19 to TRBJ2-7; 7 bases are shared with TRBD1. Per the germline V gene, CDR1 is LNHDA and CDR2 is SQIVND (reference sequence). The CDR3 extends over 16 amino acids. The CDR3 sequence: CASSSPGTGVSHEQYF. The CDR3 DNA reads TGTGCCAGTAGTTCGCCCGGAACAGGGGTCTCCCACGAGCAGTACTTC. The variable domain in full, with the rest retrieved from reference TRBV19 and TRBJ2-7, is DGGITQSPKYLFRKEGQNVTLSCEQNLNHDAMYWYRQDPGQGLRLIYYSQIVNDFQKGDIAEGYSVSREKKESFPLTVTSAQKNPTAFYLCASSSPGTGVSHEQYFGPGTRLTVT.

This clone was seen a few times. CDR3 in DNA: TGCGCCAGCAGCCAAGTGTCCGATTCCTACGAGCAGTACTTC. As protein: CASSQVSDSYEQYF. The V and J genes are TRBV4-1 and TRBJ2-7; D is undetermined. This CDR3 spans 14 amino acids. CDR1 is MGHRA and CDR2 is YSYEKL in the germline V gene. V was trimmed by 1 base and J by 1 base, leaving 8 bases between them.

This clone ranks as medium-sized (0.01 to 0.1%). This sequence joins TRBV11-3 and TRBJ2-3, with D perhaps matching TRBD2 (5 bases). The CDR3 is made up of 15 amino acids. Germline CDR1 is SGHNT and CDR2 is YENEEA. Trimming removed 5 bases from V and 1 base from J, with 13 bases in between. For the CDR3, the DNA is TGTGCCAGCAGCCCCCTGGAGCGGCGCACAGATACGCAGTATTTT. This translates into CASSPLERRTDTQYF.

The V and J genes are TRBV19 and TRBJ1-1; D call uncertain. V lost 7 bases to trimming and J lost 0 bases, with 12 bases between them. This CDR3 comprises 14 residues. The germline V gene encodes CDR1 LNHDA and CDR2 SQIVND (reference sequence). CDR3 in amino acids: CASINRGMNTEAFF. DNA of the CDR3: TGTGCCAGTATAAACCGGGGAATGAACACTGAAGCTTTCTTT.

The chain links TRBV9 to TRBJ2-5; TRBD2 matches at 7 bases. J gave up 1 base and V 4 bases, and 7 bases lay outside the gene matches. The CDR3 is made up of 15 amino acids. The germline V gene has CDR1 SGDLS and CDR2 YYNGEE. The CDR3 nucleotides are TGTGCCAGCAGCCGCGGGGGTAGAGGCCAAGAGACCCAGTACTTC. As protein: CASSRGGRGQETQYF.